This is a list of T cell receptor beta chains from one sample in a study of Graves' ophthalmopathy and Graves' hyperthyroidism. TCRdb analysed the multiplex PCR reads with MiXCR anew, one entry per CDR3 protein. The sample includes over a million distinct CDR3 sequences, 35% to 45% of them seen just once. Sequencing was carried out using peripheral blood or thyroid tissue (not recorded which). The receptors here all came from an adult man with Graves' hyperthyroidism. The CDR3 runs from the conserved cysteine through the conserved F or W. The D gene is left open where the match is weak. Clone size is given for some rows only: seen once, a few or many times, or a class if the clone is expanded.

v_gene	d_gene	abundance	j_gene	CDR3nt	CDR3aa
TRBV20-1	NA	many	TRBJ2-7	TGCAGTGCTAGGATTGGCTACGAGCAGTACTTC	CSARIGYEQYF
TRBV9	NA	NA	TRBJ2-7	TGTGCCAGCAGCGGCGGAGGCGTCCAGGGGGGTCATATCTACGAGCAGTACTTC	CASSGGGVQGGHIYEQYF
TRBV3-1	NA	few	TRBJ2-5	TGTGCCAGCAGCCATGGGACTCACGGGCAAGAGACCCAGTACTTC	CASSHGTHGQETQYF
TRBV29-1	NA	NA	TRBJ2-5	TGCAGCGTTGCGGCGGTCCAAGAGACCCAGTACTTC	CSVAAVQETQYF
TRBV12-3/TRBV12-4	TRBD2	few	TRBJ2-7	TGTGCCAGCAGTACGGCTAGCGGCGTCTCCTACGAGCAGTACTTC	CASSTASGVSYEQYF
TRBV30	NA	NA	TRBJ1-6	TGTGCCTGGAGTGTACAGGAGGATCTCCACTTT	CAWSVQEDLHF
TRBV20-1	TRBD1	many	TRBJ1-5	TGCAGTGCTAACCAGGACAGGGCTAAGGGCAATCAGCCCCAGCATTTT	CSANQDRAKGNQPQHF
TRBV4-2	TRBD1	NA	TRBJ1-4	TGTGCCAGCAGCCACAGGGGGCCGGGAAATGAAAAACTGTTTTTT	CASSHRGPGNEKLFF
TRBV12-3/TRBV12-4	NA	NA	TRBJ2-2	TGTGCCAGCAGTCCACGCCGTCAAGCGAACACCGGGGAGCTGTTTTTT	CASSPRRQANTGELFF
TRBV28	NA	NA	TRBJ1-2	TGTGCCAGCAGTCCCCCCGGACGCGAGGGCTACACCTTC	CASSPPGREGYTF
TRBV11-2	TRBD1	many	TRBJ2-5	TGTGCCAGCAGGGGGGACAGGTGGACACAAGAGACCCAGTACTTC	CASRGDRWTQETQYF
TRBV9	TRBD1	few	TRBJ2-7	TGTGCCAGCAGCGCGGGACAGGGGGCCGGGGAGCAGTACTTC	CASSAGQGAGEQYF
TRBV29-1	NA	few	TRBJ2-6	TGCAGCGTTGAGGTCCTGACTTTC	CSVEVLTF
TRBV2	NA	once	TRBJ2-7	TGTGCCAGCCAGTCGTCTGCTTTCACAGCTGACTCCGACGAGCAGTACTTC	CASQSSAFTADSDEQYF
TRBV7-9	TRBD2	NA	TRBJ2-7	TGTGCCGGCAGCTTAGTGGCGGGGAGGACTAGCTCAGAAGTAAACTACGAGCAGTACTTC	CAGSLVAGRTSSEVNYEQYF
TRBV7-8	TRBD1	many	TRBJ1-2	TGTGCCAGCAGCTTAGCCGGACAGGACCTTCCCTATGGCTACACCTTC	CASSLAGQDLPYGYTF
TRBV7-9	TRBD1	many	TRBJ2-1	TGTGCCAGCAGCCGCTGGACAGGGGCCTACAATGAGCAGTTCTTC	CASSRWTGAYNEQFF
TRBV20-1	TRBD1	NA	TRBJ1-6	TGCAGTGTAGACAGGGTCGCTTCACCCCTCCACTTT	CSVDRVASPLHF